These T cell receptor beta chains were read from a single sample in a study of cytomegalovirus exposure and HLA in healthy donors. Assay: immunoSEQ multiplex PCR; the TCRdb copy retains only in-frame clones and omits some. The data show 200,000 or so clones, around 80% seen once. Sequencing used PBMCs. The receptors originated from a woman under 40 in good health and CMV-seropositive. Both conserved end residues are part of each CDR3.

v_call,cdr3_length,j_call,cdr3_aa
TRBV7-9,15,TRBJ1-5,CASSLVDSSNQPQHF
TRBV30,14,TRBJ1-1,CAWSHVGVLTEAFF
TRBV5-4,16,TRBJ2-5,CASGVIAGGGQETQYF
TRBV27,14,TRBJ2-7,CASSLGQGSYEQYF
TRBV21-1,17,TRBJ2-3,CASSKVSTSPGTDTQYF
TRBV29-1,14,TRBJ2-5,CSVALTGAQETQYF
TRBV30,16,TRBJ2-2,CAWSYGLAGVVGELFF
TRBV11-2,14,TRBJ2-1,CASSELLPYNEQFF
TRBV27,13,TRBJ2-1,CASSPGQVDEQFF
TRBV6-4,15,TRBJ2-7,CASREHGLAGYEQYF
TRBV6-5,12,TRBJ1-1,CASSQRDTEAFF
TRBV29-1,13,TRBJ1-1,CSVEEQGNTEAFF
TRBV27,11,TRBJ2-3,CASSSQDTQYF
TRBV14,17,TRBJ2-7,CASSQDSVKPLNYEQYF
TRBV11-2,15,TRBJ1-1,CASSQAGAANTEAFF
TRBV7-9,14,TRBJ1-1,CASSSYRGQDEAFF
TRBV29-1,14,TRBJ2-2,CSVRYRVGTGELFF
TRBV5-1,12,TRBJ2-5,CASSYRQETQYF
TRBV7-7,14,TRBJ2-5,CASSLGGGMETQYF
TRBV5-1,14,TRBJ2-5,CASSPTGPQETQYF
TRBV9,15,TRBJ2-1,CASSVGLAGSNEQFF
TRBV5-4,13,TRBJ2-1,CASSFTGSNEQFF
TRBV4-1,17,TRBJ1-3,CASSQDPARNSGNTIYF
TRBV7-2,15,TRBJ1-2,CASSLWAPPERGYTF
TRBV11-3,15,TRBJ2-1,CASSPGTSAYNEQFF
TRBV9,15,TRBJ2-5,CASSVLDFGQETQYF
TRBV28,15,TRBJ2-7,CASSSWTSGVYEQYF
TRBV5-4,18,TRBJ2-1,CASSLAVGTSGRVNEQFF
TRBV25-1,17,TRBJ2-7,CAQPSQTSGRAVYEQYF
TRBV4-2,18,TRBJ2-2,CASSQAAREGRITGELFF
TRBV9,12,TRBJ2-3,CASSGGTDTQYF
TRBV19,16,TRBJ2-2,CASTDRPGTGTGELFF
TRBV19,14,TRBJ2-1,CASSRLAGVNEQFF
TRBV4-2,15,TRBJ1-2,CASSQASQGDYGYTF
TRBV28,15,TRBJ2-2,CASAPGQGYTGELFF
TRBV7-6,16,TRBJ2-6,CASSFRQGTGANVLTF
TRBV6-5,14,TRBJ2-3,CASRRDRGADTQYF
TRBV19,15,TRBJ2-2,CASSIPVLSTGELFF
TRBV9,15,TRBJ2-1,CASSVSSGVNNEQFF
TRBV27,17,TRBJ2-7,CASLNKPGREGLYEQYF